One and the same sample provided the 10 T cell receptor beta chains below, sequenced in a study of shared clonotypes between healthy human individuals. Repertoires were generated with immunoSEQ multiplex PCR, while TCRdb's copy carries only in-frame clones and drops some. The sample has some 650,000 clones; 97% are singletons. Sequenced: naive CD4+ T cells sorted from blood. Subset defined: CD45RA+ positively selected. The receptors come from a woman aged 25 to 45 in good health.

The chain is built from TRBV11-2 and TRBJ2-5; 11 nucleotides match TRBD2. Germline CDR1 is SGHAT and CDR2 is FQNNGV. V shed 4 bases and J 4 bases; nucleotides not matched to a gene: 17. This CDR3 region has 19 residues. CDR3 sequence reads: CASSSTREWLAGGRETQYF. CDR3 nucleotide sequence: TGTGCCAGCAGCTCCACCCGAGAATGGCTAGCGGGAGGTCGAGAGACCCAGTACTTC.

The chain couples TRBV5-1 to TRBJ2-1, with 11 nucleotides matching TRBD2. The V gene's germline CDR1 is SGHRS and CDR2 YFSETQ. The J segment lost 0 bases and the V segment lost 2 bases, leaving 1 base of the junction unmatched. This CDR3 spans 16 amino acids. The chain's CDR3 is CASSFTSGSSYNEQFF. The CDR3 DNA reads as TGCGCCAGCAGCTTTACTAGCGGGAGCTCCTACAATGAGCAGTTCTTC.

The genes are TRBV5-6 and TRBJ1-2; the match to TRBD1 covers 7 bases. Germline V gene sequence: CDR1 SGHDT, CDR2 YYEEEE. J was trimmed by 1 base and V by 3 bases; bases with no gene match: 6. This CDR3 contains 15 residues. CDR3 sequence reads: CASSWMTGRNYGYTF. The CDR3, as DNA: TGTGCCAGCAGCTGGATGACAGGGCGTAACTATGGCTACACCTTC.

V and J are TRBV7-9 and TRBJ2-3, with D perhaps TRBD1 (5 bases). The CDR3 totals 13 residues. Germline lookup yields CDR1 SEHNR and CDR2 FQNEAQ (reference sequence). V shed 0 bases and J shed 4 bases, with 5 bases lying between them. The DNA of the CDR3 is TGTGCCAGCAGCTTAGCGGGGCCAGATACGCAGTATTTT. It yields the protein CASSLAGPDTQYF.

This sequence joins TRBV10-3 and TRBJ2-7; 11 nucleotides align to TRBD1. Looked up from germline, CDR1 is ENHRY and CDR2 is SYGVKD. This CDR3 comprises 15 residues. V trimming: 5 bases; J trimming: 2 bases; junction bases outside the gene matches: 5. The CDR3 protein is CAISSRDRGTYEQYF. CDR3 nucleotide sequence: TGTGCCATCAGTTCCCGGGACAGGGGGACCTACGAGCAGTACTTC.

The V and J genes are TRBV28 and TRBJ1-2; tentative D call: TRBD1 (6 bases). The V end was cut by 3 bases, the J end by 4 bases, with 12 bases between. The CDR3 is made up of 14 amino acids. Germline CDR1 MDHEN, CDR2 SYDVKM. The DNA for the CDR3 is TGTGCCAGCAGTTTTCCGGGGGGCGGCTATGGCTACACCTTC. Encoded protein: CASSFPGGGYGYTF.

The V call is TRBV13, the J call TRBJ1-3, with 9 bases that match TRBD1. CDR1 and CDR2 (germline): PRHDT, FYEKMQ (reference sequence). Trimming cost V 0 bases and J 4 bases; bases outside gene matches: 4. The CDR3 is 16 amino acids. The CDR3 DNA sequence: TGTGCCAGCAGCTTAGGACAGGGGGCAAAAGGAAACACCATATATTTT. Translation gives CASSLGQGAKGNTIYF.

This chain joins TRBV6-1 and TRBJ1-3; perhaps TRBD1 as D (5 bases). V was pared by 5 bases and J by 2 bases, with 13 bases between. CDR3 size: 15 residues. Per the germline V gene, CDR1 is MNHNS and CDR2 is SASEGT. The CDR3 is CASSPMGTPGNTIYF. The CDR3 nucleotides read TGTGCCAGCAGTCCAATGGGGACTCCTGGAAACACCATATATTTT.

The V gene is TRBV5-1, the J gene TRBJ1-1; D is uncertain. The CDR3 is made up of 13 amino acids. Deletions cut 8 bases from V and 1 base from J, with 12 bases between. CDR1 and CDR2 from the germline V gene are SGHRS and YFSETQ. The CDR3 nucleotides are TGCGCCAGTAACCGGGAAAGGAACACTGAAGCTTTCTTT. Its protein is CASNRERNTEAFF.

J is TRBJ2-6 and V is TRBV27; D might be TRBD1 or TRBD2, each matching 5 bases. The V gene's germline CDR1 is MNHEY and CDR2 SMNVEV (reference sequence). The CDR3 has 18 residues. V lost 2 bases and J lost 2, with 16 bases in between. The CDR3 nucleotides read TGTGCCAGCAGTTTAAGTGGGACCAAGCACGCTGGGGCCAACGTCCTGACTTTC. Residues: CASSLSGTKHAGANVLTF.